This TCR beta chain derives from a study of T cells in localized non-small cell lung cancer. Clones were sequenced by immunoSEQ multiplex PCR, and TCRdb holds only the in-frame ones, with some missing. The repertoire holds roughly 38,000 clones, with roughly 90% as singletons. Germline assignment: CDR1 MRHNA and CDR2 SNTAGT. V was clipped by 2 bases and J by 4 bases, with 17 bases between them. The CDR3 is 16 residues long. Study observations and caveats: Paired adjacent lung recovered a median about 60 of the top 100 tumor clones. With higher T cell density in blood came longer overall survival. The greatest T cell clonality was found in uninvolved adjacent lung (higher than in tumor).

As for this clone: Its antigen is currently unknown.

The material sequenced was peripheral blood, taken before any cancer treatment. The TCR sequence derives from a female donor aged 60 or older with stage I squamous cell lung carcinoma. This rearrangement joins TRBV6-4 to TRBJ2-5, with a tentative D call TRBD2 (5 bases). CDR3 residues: CASSDHRGDVRETQYF. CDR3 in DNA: TGTGCCAGCAGTGACCATCGGGGTGATGTTCGAGAGACCCAGTACTTC.